This T cell receptor beta chain derives from a study of regulatory T cells in long-lasting Graves disease. This clonotype was found many times. A junction boundary mismatches the germline segment, possibly from a read error. As for time point: newly diagnosed GD, antithyroid drugs for less than 3 months. PBMCs were the source of the RNA used for TCR sequencing. CDR1 and CDR2 from the germline V gene are SGHTA and FQGNSA. The CDR3 is 18 residues long. Libraries of TCR beta came from iRepertoire HTBI primers plus Arm-PCR of CDR3 regions. One entry per CDR3 protein, called by TCRdb with MiXCR from the multiplex PCR reads. Among roughly 350,000 distinct CDR3 sequences listed, over 15% were seen once. The same specimen was also included in a second study, on T cells in Graves' hyperthyroidism and ophthalmopathy.

The clonotype was recovered from a man between 35 and 55 years old with Graves disease. Specimen: peripheral blood mononuclear cells (PBMCs), collected at new diagnosis, from a patient treated with antithyroid drugs. This sequence joins TRBV7-2 and TRBJ2-1, with D possibly matching TRBD2 (5 bases). CDR3 sequence (DNA): TGCGCCAGCAGCCAAGATTCCCCTAGGAGCGGAGCGTACAATGAGCAGTTCTTC. Residues: CASSQDSPRSGAYNEQFF.